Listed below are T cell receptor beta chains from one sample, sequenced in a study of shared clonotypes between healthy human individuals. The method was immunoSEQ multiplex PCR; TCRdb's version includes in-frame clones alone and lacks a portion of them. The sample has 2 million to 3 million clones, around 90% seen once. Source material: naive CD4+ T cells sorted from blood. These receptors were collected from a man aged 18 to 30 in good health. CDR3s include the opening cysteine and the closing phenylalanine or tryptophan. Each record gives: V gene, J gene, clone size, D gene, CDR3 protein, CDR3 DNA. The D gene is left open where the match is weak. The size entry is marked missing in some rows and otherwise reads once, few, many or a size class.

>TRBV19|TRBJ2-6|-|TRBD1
CASSLGTARSGANVLTF
TGTGCCAGTAGTTTAGGGACAGCCCGCTCTGGGGCCAACGTCCTGACTTTC
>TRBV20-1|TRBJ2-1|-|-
CSAPGIYEQFF
TGCAGTGCTCCCGGGATATATGAGCAGTTCTTC
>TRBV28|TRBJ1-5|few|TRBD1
CASSGGQRHQPQHF
TGTGCCAGCAGTGGGGGACAGCGCCATCAGCCCCAGCATTTT
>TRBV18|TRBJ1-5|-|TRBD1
CASSPPRTGRVDQPQHF
TGTGCCAGCTCACCACCCCGGACAGGGAGGGTCGATCAGCCCCAGCATTTT
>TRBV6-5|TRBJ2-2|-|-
CASSYGLDFGELFF
TGTGCCAGCAGTTACGGGCTCGACTTCGGGGAGCTGTTTTTT
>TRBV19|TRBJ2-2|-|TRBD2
CASSTGTSGRLGSGELFF
TGTGCCAGTAGTACCGGGACTAGCGGGAGATTAGGTAGCGGGGAGCTGTTTTTT
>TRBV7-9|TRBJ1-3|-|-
CAHPGGRGNTIYF
TGTGCCCACCCCGGAGGGAGGGGAAACACCATATATTTT
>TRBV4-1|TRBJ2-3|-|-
CASSLTGLADTQYF
TGCGCCAGCAGCCTGACAGGCCTCGCAGATACGCAGTATTTT
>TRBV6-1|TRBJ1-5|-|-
CASSQGGGNQPQHF
TGTGCCAGCAGCCAAGGCGGGGGTAATCAGCCCCAGCATTTT
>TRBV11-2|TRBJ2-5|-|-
CASSFGERKETQYF
TGTGCCAGCAGCTTCGGGGAGCGGAAAGAGACCCAGTACTTC
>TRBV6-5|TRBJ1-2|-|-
CASSYSTADNYGYTF
TGTGCCAGCAGTTACTCGACAGCGGATAACTATGGCTACACCTTC
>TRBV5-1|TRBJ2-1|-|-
CASSFYNEQFF
TGCGCCAGCAGCTTCTACAATGAGCAGTTCTTC
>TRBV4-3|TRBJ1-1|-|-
CASSQDAGGAGNTEAFF
TGCGCCAGCAGCCAAGATGCTGGGGGCGCGGGGAACACTGAAGCTTTCTTT
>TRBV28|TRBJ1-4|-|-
CASSSDGRGGELFF
TGTGCCAGCAGCTCGGACGGGCGCGGCGGGGAACTGTTTTTT
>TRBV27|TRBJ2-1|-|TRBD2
CASKAGGPISYNEQFF
TGTGCCAGCAAGGCGGGGGGCCCAATCTCCTACAATGAGCAGTTCTTC
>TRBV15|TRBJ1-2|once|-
CATSRTEPQNYGYTF
TGTGCCACCAGCCGGACAGAACCTCAGAACTATGGCTACACCTTC
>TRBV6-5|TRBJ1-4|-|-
CASSYSTGRSNEKLFF
TGTGCCAGCAGTTACTCGACTGGACGGTCTAATGAAAAACTGTTTTTT
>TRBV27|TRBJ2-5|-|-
CASSLWPQETQYF
TGTGCCAGCAGTTTATGGCCTCAAGAGACCCAGTACTTC
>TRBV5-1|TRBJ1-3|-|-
CASSPRAGNTIYF
TGCGCCAGCAGCCCACGGGCGGGAAACACCATATATTTT
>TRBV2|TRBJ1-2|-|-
CASEDTGYGYTF
TGTGCCAGCGAGGACACCGGCTATGGCTACACCTTC
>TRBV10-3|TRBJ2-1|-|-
CAISESSNEQFF
TGTGCCATCAGTGAGTCAAGCAATGAGCAGTTCTTC
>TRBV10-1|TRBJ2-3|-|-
CASSAFAVTDTQYF
TGCGCCAGCAGTGCTTTCGCGGTCACAGATACGCAGTATTTT
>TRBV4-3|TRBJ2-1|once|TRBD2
CASSQDRASGTVSGEQFF
TGCGCCAGCAGCCAAGATCGGGCTAGCGGGACGGTCTCGGGTGAGCAGTTCTTC